The 30 T cell receptor beta chains reported below all come from one sample, sequenced in a study of CD8 T cells in ankylosing spondylitis. MiXCR, applied by TCRdb to the 5' RACE reads, yields one record per CDR3 protein. The sample holds 200,000 to 300,000 distinct CDR3 sequences, around 25% seen once. Sequenced input: blood, either unsorted or a sorted T cell fraction (not recorded which). The receptor source for this set is a male donor with ankylosing spondylitis or in good health (not recorded which).

This clonotype has more than one count but fewer than ten. This rearrangement joins TRBV29-1 to TRBJ2-3; maybe TRBD2 (6 bases). Germline V gene data show CDR1 as SQVTM and CDR2 as ANQGSEA. The V end lost 5 bases, the J end lost 4 bases, and 13 bases lay between the germline ends. This CDR3 is built from 13 residues. Written as DNA, the CDR3 is TGCAGCGTTTGGGGAGGAACCCCAGATACGCAGTATTTT. This sequence encodes CSVWGGTPDTQYF.

This clonotype occurred a few times. The rearrangement links TRBV7-8 to TRBJ2-2; no firm D call. The V gene lost 7 bases and the J gene lost 0 bases, with 12 bases spanning the gap. Germline CDR1 SGHVS, CDR2 FQNEAQ. The CDR3 has 15 residues. In DNA, the CDR3 is TGTGCCAGCACCGTTCGGCAGCCGAACACCGGGGAGCTGTTTTTT. This sequence encodes CASTVRQPNTGELFF.

V usage is TRBV29-1 and J usage is TRBJ2-5, with 11 bases matching TRBD2. In germline, CDR1 is SQVTM, CDR2 ANQGSEA. V shed 7 bases and J 1 base; nucleotides not matched to a gene: 5. The CDR3 is made up of 14 amino acids. The CDR3 DNA reads TGCAGCGGGGGACTAGCGGCGTTCCAAGAGACCCAGTACTTC. Protein sequence: CSGGLAAFQETQYF.

This clonotype was observed a few times. This chain connects TRBV10-2 to TRBJ1-6; 8 bases are shared with TRBD1. Trimming removed 4 bases from V and 5 bases from J; junction bases left unmatched: 4. CDR1 is WSHSY and CDR2 is SAAADI in the germline V gene. This CDR3 spans 15 amino acids. CDR3 bases: TGCGCCAGCAGTGTGACAGGGGCGCATAATTCACCCCTCCACTTT. Amino acids: CASSVTGAHNSPLHF.

Here the CDR3 DNA reads TGCAGTGCTAGACGACCAACACCCCAACGGTACAATGAGCAGTTCTTC. This encodes CSARRPTPQRYNEQFF. The chain has TRBV20-1 and TRBJ2-1; the D is unclear. V was clipped by 2 bases and J by 4 bases, with 18 bases between them. The CDR3 covers 16 residues. Germline V gives CDR1 DFQATT, CDR2 SNEGSKA (reference sequence).

This clonotype has ten or more counts. The chain is built from TRBV15 and TRBJ1-5; 7 bases align to TRBD1. The CDR3 totals 17 residues. V was pared by 3 bases and J by 0 bases, with 8 bases of the junction left unmatched. The germline gives CDR1 LNHNV, CDR2 YYDKDF (reference sequence). The CDR3 nucleotides are TGTGCCACCAGCAGTTACCGGGACAGACATAGCAATCAGCCCCAGCATTTT. It specifies CATSSYRDRHSNQPQHF. Based on the CDR3 plus reference TRBV15 and TRBJ1-5, the full variable domain is DAMVIQNPRYQVTQFGKPVTLSCSQTLNHNVMYWYQQKSSQAPKLLFHYYDKDFNNEADTPDNFQSRRPNTSFCFLDIRSPGLGDTAMYLCATSSYRDRHSNQPQHFGDGTRLSIL.

This clonotype showed up just a few times. V gene TRBV24-1 combines with J gene TRBJ2-2; unclear D gene. Deletions cut 4 bases from V and 9 bases from J, with 11 bases between. CDR3 length equals 13 residues. The germline CDR1 and CDR2 sequences are KGHDR and SFDVKD. CDR3 DNA: TGTGCCACCAGTGAGCCCTCCCGTTGGGAGCTGTTTTTT. This translates into CATSEPSRWELFF.

In this sample, this clonotype turned up many times. J is TRBJ2-7 and V is TRBV20-1, with TRBD2 matching 12 bases. From germline, CDR1 is DFQATT and CDR2 SNEGSKA (reference sequence). The V and J ends lost 4 bases and 2 bases, in that order; junction bases with no gene match: 6. CDR3 length: 15 amino acids. CDR3 DNA sequence: TGCAGTGCTAAGAGGACTAGCGGGGTTACCTACGAGCAGTACTTC. Its protein is CSAKRTSGVTYEQYF.

At least ten counts were recorded for this clonotype. The rearrangement joins TRBV5-6 to TRBJ2-1; TRBD1 agrees at 7 bases. Germline values: CDR1 SGHDT, CDR2 YYEEEE. V shed 1 base, J shed 3 bases, and the junction held 7 bases outside the gene matches. The CDR3 has 16 amino acids. CDR3 in DNA: TGTGCCAGCAGCTTGAAGGGACAGAGTTTCTACAATGAGCAGTTCTTC. Protein sequence: CASSLKGQSFYNEQFF.

This clonotype was detected many times. The V gene is TRBV27, the J gene TRBJ2-7; TRBD2 aligns across 8 bases. Unmatched junction bases numbered 8, after V lost 5 bases and J lost 5 bases. Germline assignment: CDR1 MNHEY and CDR2 SMNVEV (reference sequence). The CDR3 runs to 14 residues. This CDR3 is CASSLLGLEDEQYF. DNA for the CDR3: TGTGCCAGCAGTCTACTGGGACTAGAAGACGAGCAGTACTTC.

The chain joins TRBV6-4 to TRBJ2-1; possibly TRBD2 for D (6 bases). This CDR3 region has 15 residues. Germline CDR1 and CDR2: MRHNA and SNTAGT. Trimming stripped 3 bases from V and 5 bases from J, with 14 bases between. In nucleotides, the CDR3 is TGTGCCAGCAGTGAGGAGGGTCTGCCGAACAATGAGCAGTTCTTC. This codes for CASSEEGLPNNEQFF.

This clonotype has only a few counts. The chain recombines TRBV25-1 with TRBJ2-7; D is unresolved. This CDR3 has 14 amino acids. Germline V gene data show CDR1 as MGHDK and CDR2 as SYGVNS. The V and J ends lost 4 bases and 1 base respectively, with 11 bases between them. DNA of the CDR3: TGTGCCAGCAGTGGTGGGCAGGCTTCCTACGAGCAGTACTTC. Protein: CASSGGQASYEQYF.

The chain is built from TRBV18 and TRBJ2-1; D unresolved. The CDR3 contains 15 residues. The germline V gene has CDR1 KGHSH and CDR2 LQKENI. V lost 0 bases, J lost 5 bases, and 11 bases lay in between. The CDR3 DNA reads as TGTGCCAGCTCACCACCAAGGACGGTGAACAATGAGCAGTTCTTC. It encodes CASSPPRTVNNEQFF.

The chain has TRBV20-1 and TRBJ1-5; the match to TRBD1 covers 7 bases. Germline lookup yields CDR1 DFQATT and CDR2 SNEGSKA (reference sequence). This CDR3 is built from 14 residues. Germline trimming cut 2 bases from V and 2 bases from J; bases unmatched to any gene: 3. The CDR3 region is CSARRQGGNQPQHF. The CDR3 bases are TGCAGTGCTAGACGACAGGGAGGCAATCAGCCCCAGCATTTT.

This clonotype was observed many times. This chain connects TRBV12-3 or TRBV12-4 to TRBJ2-1; D is ambiguous. The CDR3 covers 16 residues. The V end lost 3 bases, the J end lost 2 bases, and 14 bases lay between the germline ends. The CDR3 DNA reads TGTGCCAGCAGTTTCCTCCGTGGGCTAGCCTACAATGAGCAGTTCTTC. It is translated as CASSFLRGLAYNEQFF.

About this clonotype itself: At one boundary the junction diverges from the germline segment, which might be a read error. The genes are TRBV20-1 and TRBJ2-6; D not certain. The CDR3 runs to 16 residues. In germline, CDR1 is DFQATT, CDR2 SNEGSKA (reference sequence). The CDR3 DNA reads as TGCTGTGCTAGAGATGTGAGTGGCTCTGGGGCCAACGTCCTGACTTTC. Its translation is CCARDVSGSGANVLTF.

This clonotype was counted at least ten times. The chain employs TRBV12-3 or TRBV12-4 and TRBJ2-1; 9 bases fit TRBD1. This CDR3 spans 16 amino acids. V trimming: 6 bases; J trimming: 4 bases; junction bases outside the gene matches: 10. CDR3 bases: TGTGCCAGCAGCCCAACCCCGGGGACAGGGTACAATGAGCAGTTCTTC. Protein product: CASSPTPGTGYNEQFF.

The chain uses TRBV28 and TRBJ1-1; no reliable D call. CDR3 length: 15 residues. Germline loops: CDR1 MDHEN, CDR2 SYDVKM. V shed 6 bases and J shed 5 bases, with 19 bases lying between them. The CDR3 spells CASSPPDVIFTEAFF. The CDR3 coding sequence is TGTGCCAGCAGCCCACCGGACGTAATTTTTACTGAAGCTTTCTTT.

This clonotype was recorded at least ten times. This chain connects TRBV28 to TRBJ2-3; 7 bases are a match to TRBD2. The CDR3 spans 12 residues. Per the germline V gene, CDR1 is MDHEN and CDR2 is SYDVKM. Trimming removed 5 bases from V and 8 bases from J; junction bases left unmatched: 4. The chain's CDR3 is CASSPGRITQYF. For the CDR3, the DNA is TGTGCCAGCAGTCCCGGGAGGATTACGCAGTATTTT.

This clonotype showed up just a few times. The V gene is TRBV7-2, the J gene TRBJ2-1; D is unresolved. The CDR3 loop spans 14 amino acids. Trimming stripped 1 base from V and 8 bases from J, with 12 bases between. Germline CDR1 SGHTA, CDR2 FQGNSA. CDR3 sequence (DNA): TGTGCCAGCAGCTTAGACGGACGTCGAGATGAGCAGTTCTTC. Protein: CASSLDGRRDEQFF. Full variable domain (remainder filled in from reference TRBV7-2 and TRBJ2-1): GAGVSQSPSNKVTEKGKDVELRCDPISGHTALYWYRQSLGQGLEFLIYFQGNSAPDKSGLPSDRFSAERTGGSVSTLTIQRTQQEDSAVYLCASSLDGRRDEQFFGPGTRLTVL.

This clonotype has a count of ten or more. CDR3 sequence (DNA): TGCAGTGCTAGGAGGACAGCACAAGAGACCCAGTACTTC. This gives the protein CSARRTAQETQYF. This sequence joins TRBV20-1 and TRBJ2-5, with D possibly being TRBD1 (6 bases). This CDR3 contains 13 residues. Germline V gene sequence: CDR1 DFQATT, CDR2 SNEGSKA (reference sequence). Trimming removed 3 bases from V and 2 bases from J, with 10 bases in between.

In this sample, this clonotype turned up many times. The chain joins TRBV20-1 to TRBJ1-6; D gene unclear. This CDR3 has 13 amino acids. CDR1 is DFQATT, CDR2 SNEGSKA, per germline (reference sequence). V was trimmed by 2 bases and J by 7 bases, leaving 9 bases between them. The CDR3 here is CSARLVENSPLHF. CDR3 in DNA: TGCAGTGCTAGATTGGTTGAAAATTCACCCCTCCACTTT.

This clonotype was picked up many times. The rearrangement links TRBV29-1 to TRBJ1-1; D remains ambiguous. This CDR3 contains 9 residues. The V gene lost 1 base and the J gene lost 9 bases, with 3 bases spanning the gap. CDR1 SQVTM and CDR2 ANQGSEA come from the germline V gene. Written as DNA, the CDR3 is TGCAGCGTTGAAGGGAAAGCTTTCTTT. Amino acids: CSVEGKAFF.

This clonotype was seen ten or more times. The V and J genes are TRBV25-1 and TRBJ2-3; 8 bases are shared with TRBD2. The CDR3 covers 15 residues. CDR1 MGHDK and CDR2 SYGVNS come from the germline V gene. The V segment lost 3 bases and the J segment 5 bases; nucleotides outside the gene matches: 7. CDR3 bases: TGTGCCAGCAGTGAGCGGGGGGCGAAAGGAGATACGCAGTATTTT. As protein: CASSERGAKGDTQYF.

The chain recombines TRBV7-9 with TRBJ1-2; D is possibly TRBD1 (5 bases). Germline assignment: CDR1 SEHNR and CDR2 FQNEAQ (reference sequence). The length of the CDR3 is 12 residues. Trimming removed 5 bases from V and 5 bases from J, with 9 bases in between. CDR3 coding DNA: TGTGCCAGCAGCGAAGACAGTTATGGCTACACCTTC. This translates into CASSEDSYGYTF.

This clonotype was observed many times. The CDR3 protein is CASSVGTGNTEAFF. The CDR3 coding sequence is TGTGCCAGCAGCGTGGGGACAGGGAACACTGAAGCTTTCTTT. The chain recombines TRBV9 with TRBJ1-1, with 8 bases aligning to TRBD1. The junction had 1 base not matched to a gene; V was cut back by 2 bases and J by 1 base. Germline-derived CDR1 and CDR2 are SGDLS and YYNGEE. This CDR3 comprises 14 residues.

This clonotype occurred a few times. The genes are TRBV12-3 or TRBV12-4 and TRBJ2-7; 7 nucleotides agree with TRBD1. The CDR3 is made up of 16 amino acids. J was trimmed by 4 bases and V by 5 bases; bases with no gene match: 14. Here the CDR3 reads CASSPLATGMGYEQYF. The CDR3 region has the DNA TGTGCCAGCAGTCCCCTCGCGACAGGGATGGGGTACGAGCAGTACTTC.

This sequence joins TRBV12-3 or TRBV12-4 and TRBJ2-5; weak D call: TRBD2 (5 bases). This CDR3 is 13 amino acids long. Deletions cut 4 bases from V and 1 base from J, with 7 bases between. The CDR3 sequence: CASSSGCQETQYF. The CDR3 bases are TGTGCCAGCAGTTCGGGGTGCCAAGAGACCCAGTACTTC.

The table lists this clonotype with many counts. The rearrangement links TRBV5-6 to TRBJ2-5, with 9 positions matching TRBD1. Germline V lookup: CDR1 SGHDT, CDR2 YYEEEE. V shed 4 bases and J 4 bases; nucleotides not matched to a gene: 2. There are 13 residues in the CDR3. The CDR3 reads CASSTDRGETQYF. The CDR3 bases are TGTGCCAGCAGCACGGACAGGGGAGAGACCCAGTACTTC. The full variable domain, in which reference TRBV5-6 and TRBJ2-5 provide the parts outside the CDR3, is DAGVTQSPTHLIKTRGQQVTLRCSPKSGHDTVSWYQQALGQGPQFIFQYYEEEERQRGNFPDRFSGHQFPNYSSELNVNALLLGDSALYLCASSTDRGETQYFGPGTRLLVL.

This clonotype turned up a few times. This chain joins TRBV10-3 and TRBJ2-7, with D unclear. Germline CDR1 ENHRY, CDR2 SYGVKD. The V end was cut by 3 bases, the J end by 6 bases, with 6 bases between. This CDR3 spans 11 amino acids. DNA of the CDR3: TGTGCCATCAGTGAAGTGTCCGAGCAGTACTTC. Protein sequence: CAISEVSEQYF.